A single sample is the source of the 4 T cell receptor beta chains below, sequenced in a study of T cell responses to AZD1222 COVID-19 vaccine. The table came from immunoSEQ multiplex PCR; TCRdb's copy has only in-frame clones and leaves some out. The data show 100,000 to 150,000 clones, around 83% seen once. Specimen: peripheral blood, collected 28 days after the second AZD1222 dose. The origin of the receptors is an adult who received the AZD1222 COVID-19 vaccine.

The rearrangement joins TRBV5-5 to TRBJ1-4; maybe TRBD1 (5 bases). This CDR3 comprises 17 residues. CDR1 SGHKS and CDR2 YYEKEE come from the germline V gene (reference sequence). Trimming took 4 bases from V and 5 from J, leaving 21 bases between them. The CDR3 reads CASSPTAPGGKNEKLFF. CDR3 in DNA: TGTGCCAGCAGCCCAACGGCCCCCGGGGGGAAAAATGAAAAACTGTTTTTT.

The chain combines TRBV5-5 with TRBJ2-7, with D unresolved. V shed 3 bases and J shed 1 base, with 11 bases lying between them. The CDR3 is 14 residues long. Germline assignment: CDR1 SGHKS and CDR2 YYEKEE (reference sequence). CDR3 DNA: TGTGCCAGCAGCTACCGACCCCAGTCCTACGAGCAGTACTTC. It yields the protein CASSYRPQSYEQYF.

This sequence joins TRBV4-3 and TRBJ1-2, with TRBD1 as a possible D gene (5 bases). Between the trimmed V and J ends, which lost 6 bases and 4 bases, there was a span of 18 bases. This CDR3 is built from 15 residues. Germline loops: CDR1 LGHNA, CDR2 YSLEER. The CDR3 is CASRAGRTGFYGYTF. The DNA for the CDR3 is TGCGCCAGCAGGGCGGGACGGACCGGGTTCTATGGCTACACCTTC.

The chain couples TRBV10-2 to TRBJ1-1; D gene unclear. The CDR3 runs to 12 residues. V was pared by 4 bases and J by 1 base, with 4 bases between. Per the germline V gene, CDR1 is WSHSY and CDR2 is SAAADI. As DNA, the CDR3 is TGCGCCAGCAGTGCTGGGAACACTGAAGCTTTCTTT. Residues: CASSAGNTEAFF.